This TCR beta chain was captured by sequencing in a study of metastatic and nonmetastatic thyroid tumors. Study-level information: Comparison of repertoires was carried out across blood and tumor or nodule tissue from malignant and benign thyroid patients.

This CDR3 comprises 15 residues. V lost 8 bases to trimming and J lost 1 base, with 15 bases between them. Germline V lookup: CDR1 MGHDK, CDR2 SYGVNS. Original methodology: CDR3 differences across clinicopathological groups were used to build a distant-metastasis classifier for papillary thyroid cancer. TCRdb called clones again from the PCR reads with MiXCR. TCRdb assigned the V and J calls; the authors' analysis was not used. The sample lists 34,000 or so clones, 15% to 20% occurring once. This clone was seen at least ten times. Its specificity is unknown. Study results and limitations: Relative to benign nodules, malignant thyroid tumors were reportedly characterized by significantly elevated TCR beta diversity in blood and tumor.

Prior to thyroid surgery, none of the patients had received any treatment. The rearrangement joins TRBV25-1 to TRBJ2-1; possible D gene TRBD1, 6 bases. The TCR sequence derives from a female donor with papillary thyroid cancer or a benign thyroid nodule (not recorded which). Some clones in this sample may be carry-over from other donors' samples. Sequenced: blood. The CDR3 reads CASGGLMASYNEQFF. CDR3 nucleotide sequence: TGTGCCAGCGGGGGCCTTATGGCGTCCTACAATGAGCAGTTCTTC.